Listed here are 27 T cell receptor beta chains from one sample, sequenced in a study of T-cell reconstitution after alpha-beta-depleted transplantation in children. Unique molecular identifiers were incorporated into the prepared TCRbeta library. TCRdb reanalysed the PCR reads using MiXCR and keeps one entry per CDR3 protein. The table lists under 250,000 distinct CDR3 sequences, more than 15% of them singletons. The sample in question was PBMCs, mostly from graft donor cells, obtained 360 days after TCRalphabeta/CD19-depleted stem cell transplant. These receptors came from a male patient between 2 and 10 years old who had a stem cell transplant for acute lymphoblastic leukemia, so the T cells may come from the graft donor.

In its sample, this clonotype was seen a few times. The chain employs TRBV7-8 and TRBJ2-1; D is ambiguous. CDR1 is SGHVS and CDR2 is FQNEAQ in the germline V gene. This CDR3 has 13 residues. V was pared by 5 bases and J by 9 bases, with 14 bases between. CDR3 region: CASSPDISGEQFF. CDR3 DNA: TGTGCCAGCAGCCCAGACATCTCGGGTGAGCAGTTCTTC.

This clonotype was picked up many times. CDR3 sequence: CASSFSGGRTDTQYF. The CDR3 coding sequence is TGTGCCAGCAGTTTTTCCGGGGGGCGCACAGATACGCAGTATTTT. The chain links TRBV12-3 or TRBV12-4 to TRBJ2-3, with TRBD2 as a possible D gene (7 bases). This CDR3 comprises 15 residues. The germline V and J ends were trimmed by 3 bases and 1 base, with 11 bases remaining between them.

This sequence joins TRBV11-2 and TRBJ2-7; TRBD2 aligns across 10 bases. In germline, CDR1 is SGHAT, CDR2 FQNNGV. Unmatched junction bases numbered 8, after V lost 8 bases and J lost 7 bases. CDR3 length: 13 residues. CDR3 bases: TGTGCCAGCCGTCTAGCGGGAGTATGGGAGCAGTACTTC. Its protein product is CASRLAGVWEQYF. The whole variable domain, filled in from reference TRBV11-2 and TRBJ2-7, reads EAGVAQSPRYKIIEKRQSVAFWCNPISGHATLYWYQQILGQGPKLLIQFQNNGVVDDSQLPKDRFSAERLKGVDSTLKIQPAKLEDSAVYLCASRLAGVWEQYFGPGTRLTVT.

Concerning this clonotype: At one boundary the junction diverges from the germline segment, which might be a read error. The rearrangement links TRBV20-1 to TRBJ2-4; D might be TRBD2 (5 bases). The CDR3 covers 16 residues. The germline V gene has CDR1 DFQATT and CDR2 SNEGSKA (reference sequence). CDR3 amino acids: CCARDYEGSPGDIQYF. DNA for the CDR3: TGCTGTGCTAGAGATTACGAGGGCTCCCCCGGCGACATTCAGTACTTC.

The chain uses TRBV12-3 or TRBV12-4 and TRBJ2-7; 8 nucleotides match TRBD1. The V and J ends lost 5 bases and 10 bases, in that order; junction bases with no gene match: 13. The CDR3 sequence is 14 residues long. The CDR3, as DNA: TGTGCCAGCAGTGTTCAGGGGGCGTCCGGTCGTCAGTACTTC. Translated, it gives CASSVQGASGRQYF.

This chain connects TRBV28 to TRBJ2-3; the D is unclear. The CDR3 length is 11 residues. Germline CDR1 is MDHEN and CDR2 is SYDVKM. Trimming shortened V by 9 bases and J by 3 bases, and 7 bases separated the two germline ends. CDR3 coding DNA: TGTGCCAGGAGGCTAACAGATACGCAGTATTTT. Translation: CARRLTDTQYF.

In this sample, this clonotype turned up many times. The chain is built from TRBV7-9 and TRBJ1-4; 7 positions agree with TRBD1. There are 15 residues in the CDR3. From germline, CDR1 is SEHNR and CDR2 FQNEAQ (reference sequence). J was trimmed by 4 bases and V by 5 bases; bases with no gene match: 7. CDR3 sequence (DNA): TGTGCCAGCAGCCCCGACAGGGCTTTTAATGAAAAACTGTTTTTT. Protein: CASSPDRAFNEKLFF.

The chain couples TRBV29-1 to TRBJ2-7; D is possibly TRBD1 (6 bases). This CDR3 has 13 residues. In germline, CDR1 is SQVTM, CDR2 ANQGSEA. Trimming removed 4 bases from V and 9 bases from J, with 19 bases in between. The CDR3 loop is CSVGATGGRGQYF. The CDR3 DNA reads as TGCAGCGTTGGAGCGACAGGAGGCCGGGGGCAGTACTTC.

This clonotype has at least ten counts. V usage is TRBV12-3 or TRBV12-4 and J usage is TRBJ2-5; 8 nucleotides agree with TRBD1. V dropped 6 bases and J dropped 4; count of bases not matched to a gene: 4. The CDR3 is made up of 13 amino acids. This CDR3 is CASSPTGGETQYF. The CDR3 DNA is TGTGCCAGCAGCCCTACAGGGGGAGAGACCCAGTACTTC.

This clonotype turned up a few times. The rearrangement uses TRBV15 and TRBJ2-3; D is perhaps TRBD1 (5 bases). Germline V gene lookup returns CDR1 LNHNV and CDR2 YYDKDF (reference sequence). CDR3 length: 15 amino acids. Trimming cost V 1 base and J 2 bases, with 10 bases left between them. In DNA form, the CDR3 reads TGTGCCACCAGCAGAGGACAGATCGCCACAGATACGCAGTATTTT. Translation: CATSRGQIATDTQYF.

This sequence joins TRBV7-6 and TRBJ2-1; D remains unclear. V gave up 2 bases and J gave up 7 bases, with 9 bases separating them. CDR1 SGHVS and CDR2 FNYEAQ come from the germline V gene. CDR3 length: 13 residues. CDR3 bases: TGTGCCAGCAGCTTAATGAGGACGAATGAGCAGTTCTTC. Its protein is CASSLMRTNEQFF.

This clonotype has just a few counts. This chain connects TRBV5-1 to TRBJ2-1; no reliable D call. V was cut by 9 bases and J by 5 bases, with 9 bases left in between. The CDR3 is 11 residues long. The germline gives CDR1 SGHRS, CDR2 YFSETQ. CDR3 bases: TGCGCCACTCCTACAGACAATGAGCAGTTCTTC. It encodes CATPTDNEQFF.

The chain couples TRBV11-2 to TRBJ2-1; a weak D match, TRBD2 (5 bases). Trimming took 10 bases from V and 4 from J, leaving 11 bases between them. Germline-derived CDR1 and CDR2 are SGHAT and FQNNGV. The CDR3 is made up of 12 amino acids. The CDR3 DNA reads TGTGCCATCCCGCGAGGGTACAATGAGCAGTTCTTC. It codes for CAIPRGYNEQFF.

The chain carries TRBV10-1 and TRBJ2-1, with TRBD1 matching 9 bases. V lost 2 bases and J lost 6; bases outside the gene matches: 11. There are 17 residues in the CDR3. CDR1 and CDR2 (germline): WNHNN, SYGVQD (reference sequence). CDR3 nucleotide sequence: TGCGCCAGCAGTGAGCATACCGGGACAGGGAAACGCAATGAGCAGTTCTTC. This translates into CASSEHTGTGKRNEQFF.

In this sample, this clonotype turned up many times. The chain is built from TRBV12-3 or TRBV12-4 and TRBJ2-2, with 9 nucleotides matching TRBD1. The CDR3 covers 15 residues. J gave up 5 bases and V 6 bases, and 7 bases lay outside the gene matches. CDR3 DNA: TGTGCCAGCAGAAGCGACAGGGGGTGGACCGGGGAGCTGTTTTTT. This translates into CASRSDRGWTGELFF.

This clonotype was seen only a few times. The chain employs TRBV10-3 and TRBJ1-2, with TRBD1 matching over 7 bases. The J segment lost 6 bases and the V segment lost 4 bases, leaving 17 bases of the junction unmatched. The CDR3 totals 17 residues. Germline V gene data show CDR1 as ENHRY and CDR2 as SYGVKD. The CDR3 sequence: CAISVYGTAKTVDGYTF. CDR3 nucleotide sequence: TGTGCCATCAGTGTCTACGGGACAGCTAAGACTGTCGATGGCTACACCTTC.

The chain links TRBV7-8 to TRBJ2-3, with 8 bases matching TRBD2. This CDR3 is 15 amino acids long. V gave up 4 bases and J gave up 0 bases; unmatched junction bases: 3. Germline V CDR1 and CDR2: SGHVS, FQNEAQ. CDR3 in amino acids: CASSSIAGSTDTQYF. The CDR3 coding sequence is TGTGCCAGCAGCTCGATAGCGGGGAGCACAGATACGCAGTATTTT.

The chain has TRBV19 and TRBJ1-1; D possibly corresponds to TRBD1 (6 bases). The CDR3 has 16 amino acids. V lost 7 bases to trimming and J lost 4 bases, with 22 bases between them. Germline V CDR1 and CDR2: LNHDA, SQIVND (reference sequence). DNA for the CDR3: TGTGCCAGTAAGATCAGCGGCATCGGGACAAGCACTGAAGCTTTCTTT. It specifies CASKISGIGTSTEAFF.

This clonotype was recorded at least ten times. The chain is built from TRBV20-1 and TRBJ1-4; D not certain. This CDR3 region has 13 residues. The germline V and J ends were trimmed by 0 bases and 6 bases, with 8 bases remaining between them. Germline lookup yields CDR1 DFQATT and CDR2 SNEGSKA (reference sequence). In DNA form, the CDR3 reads TGCAGTGCTAGAGATCTCTTCGATGAAAAACTGTTTTTT. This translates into CSARDLFDEKLFF.

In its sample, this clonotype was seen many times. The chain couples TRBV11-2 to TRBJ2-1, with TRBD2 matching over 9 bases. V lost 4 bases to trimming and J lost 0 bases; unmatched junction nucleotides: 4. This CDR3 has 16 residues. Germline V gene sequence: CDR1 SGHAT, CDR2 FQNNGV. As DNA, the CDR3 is TGTGCCAGCAGCTCCTATAGCGGGAGCTCCTACAATGAGCAGTTCTTC. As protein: CASSSYSGSSYNEQFF.

Here the CDR3 reads CASRDSSSYEQYF. For the CDR3, the DNA is TGCGCCAGCCGGGACTCAAGCTCCTACGAGCAGTACTTC. The rearrangement joins TRBV5-1 to TRBJ2-7; maybe TRBD2 (6 bases). Germline CDR1 SGHRS, CDR2 YFSETQ. The CDR3 spans 13 residues. With 7 bases removed from V and 0 bases from J, the gap between germline ends came to 11 bases.

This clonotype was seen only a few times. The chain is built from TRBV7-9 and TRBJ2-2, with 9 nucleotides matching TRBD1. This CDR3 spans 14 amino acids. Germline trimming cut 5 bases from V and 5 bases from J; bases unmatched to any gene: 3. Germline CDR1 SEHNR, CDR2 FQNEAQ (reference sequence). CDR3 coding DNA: TGTGCCAGCAGCCGGGACAGGGAGACCGGGGAGCTGTTTTTT. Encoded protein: CASSRDRETGELFF.

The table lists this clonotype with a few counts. The CDR3 here is CASSGDRGLIYEQYF. The CDR3 bases are TGTGCCAGCAGTGGGGACCGAGGGCTGATCTACGAGCAGTACTTC. The chain combines TRBV6-1 with TRBJ2-7; D might be TRBD1 or TRBD2, each matching 5 bases. V lost 4 bases to trimming and J lost 3 bases, with 16 bases between them. The CDR3 is made up of 15 amino acids. In germline, CDR1 is MNHNS, CDR2 SASEGT.

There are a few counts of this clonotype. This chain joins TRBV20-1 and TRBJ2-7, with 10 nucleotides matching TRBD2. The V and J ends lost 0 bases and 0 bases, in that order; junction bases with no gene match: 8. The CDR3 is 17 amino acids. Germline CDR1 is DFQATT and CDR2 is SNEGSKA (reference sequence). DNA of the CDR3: TGCAGTGCTAGAGATGGGTCTAGCGGGAGAAGCTCCTACGAGCAGTACTTC. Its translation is CSARDGSSGRSSYEQYF.

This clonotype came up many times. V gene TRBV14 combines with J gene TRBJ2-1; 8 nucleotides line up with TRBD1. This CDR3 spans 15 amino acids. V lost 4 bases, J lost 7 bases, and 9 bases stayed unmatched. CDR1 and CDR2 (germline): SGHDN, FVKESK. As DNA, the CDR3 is TGTGCCAGCAGCCTCGCCGGGACAGGTTTAAATGAGCAGTTCTTC. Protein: CASSLAGTGLNEQFF.

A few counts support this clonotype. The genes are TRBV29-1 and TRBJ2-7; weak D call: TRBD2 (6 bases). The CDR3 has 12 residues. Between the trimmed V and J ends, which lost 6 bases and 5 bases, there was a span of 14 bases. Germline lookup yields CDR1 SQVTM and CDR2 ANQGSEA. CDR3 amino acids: CSVGRGGHEQYF. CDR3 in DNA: TGCAGCGTAGGTAGGGGAGGTCACGAGCAGTACTTC.

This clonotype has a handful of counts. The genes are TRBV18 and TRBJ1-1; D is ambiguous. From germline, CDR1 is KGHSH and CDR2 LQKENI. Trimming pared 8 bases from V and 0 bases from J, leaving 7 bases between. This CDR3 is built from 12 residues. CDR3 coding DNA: TGTGCCAGCCAAACACTGAACACTGAAGCTTTCTTT. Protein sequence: CASQTLNTEAFF.